The 7 T cell receptor beta chains reported below all come from one sample, sequenced in a study of cytomegalovirus exposure and HLA in healthy donors. 60 Vbeta and 13 Jbeta primers were used in PCR. The assay was immunoSEQ multiplex PCR, and TCRdb's table has in-frame clones only and misses some. The sample holds under 200,000 clones, more than 9.5% seen once. Sequenced input: PBMCs. These receptors were collected from a man aged 45-65 years in good health and CMV-seropositive.

The DNA for the CDR3 is TGTGCCAGCATGCAATTAGATGAGCAGTTCTTC. Its translation is CASMQLDEQFF. This sequence joins TRBV27 and TRBJ2-1; unclear D gene. This CDR3 has 11 residues. Germline assignment: CDR1 MNHEY and CDR2 SMNVEV (reference sequence). The V end was cut by 7 bases, the J end by 8 bases, with 9 bases between.

The chain uses TRBV19 and TRBJ2-2, with 7 nucleotides matching TRBD1. The ends lost 9 bases at V and 6 bases at J; junction bases unmatched: 10. Germline assignment: CDR1 LNHDA and CDR2 SQIVND (reference sequence). This CDR3 has 14 amino acids. CDR3 in DNA: TGTGCCAGCCTACAGGGGCGTCAGGCCGGGGAGCTGTTTTTT. It translates to CASLQGRQAGELFF.

The chain employs TRBV5-1 and TRBJ2-1, with D maybe TRBD2 (5 bases). The length of the CDR3 is 13 residues. The germline gives CDR1 SGHRS, CDR2 YFSETQ. V was clipped by 2 bases and J by 9 bases, with 12 bases between them. The CDR3 DNA is TGCGCCAGCAGCTTTGAGCGGCCCGGTGAGCAGTTCTTC. It yields the protein CASSFERPGEQFF.

This clone was seen a few times. The gene calls are TRBV4-3 and TRBJ1-2; a weak D match, TRBD1 (5 bases). With 1 base removed from V and 3 bases from J, the gap between germline ends came to 12 bases. The CDR3 sequence is 15 residues long. Germline values: CDR1 LGHNA, CDR2 YSLEER. In nucleotides, the CDR3 is TGCGCCAGCAGCCAAGGGAGGGGAGGGGACTATGGCTACACCTTC. This sequence encodes CASSQGRGGDYGYTF.

This clone was found a few times. The chain uses TRBV4-3 and TRBJ2-2; D remains unclear. Germline V lookup: CDR1 LGHNA, CDR2 YSLEER. The CDR3 loop spans 12 amino acids. Trimming took 0 bases from V and 7 from J, leaving 3 bases between them. DNA of the CDR3: TGCGCCAGCAGCCAAGATAACGGGGAGCTGTTTTTT. Protein sequence: CASSQDNGELFF.

The CDR3 DNA sequence: TGTGCCAGCAGCTTAACAGGGGGAACCGGGGAGCTGTTTTTT. It specifies CASSLTGGTGELFF. The V call is TRBV6-5, the J call TRBJ2-2; the match to TRBD1 covers 8 bases. V shed 6 bases and J 5 bases; nucleotides not matched to a gene: 5. Germline CDR1 is MNHEY and CDR2 is SVGAGI. The CDR3 loop spans 14 amino acids.

The chain couples TRBV4-1 to TRBJ1-5, with 9 bases that match TRBD1. The CDR3 is 16 amino acids. The junction had 10 bases not matched to a gene; V was cut back by 5 bases and J by 5 bases. Germline V lookup: CDR1 MGHRA, CDR2 YSYEKL. CDR3 in DNA: TGCGCCAGCAGCACGACAGGGGGACTCGACGATCAGCCCCAGCATTTT. This translates into CASSTTGGLDDQPQHF.